Listed here are 28 T cell receptor beta chains from one sample, sequenced in a study of T cells in Graves' hyperthyroidism and ophthalmopathy. Amplification of TCR beta CDR3 regions used RNA as the template. During a first-round RT-PCR of the TCR CDR3, the HTBI primer set was used. TCRdb reanalysed the multiplex PCR reads using MiXCR and keeps one entry per CDR3 protein. Of over 450,000 distinct CDR3 sequences detected, approximately 15% appear once; the ten largest clones hold 15% to 20%. Sequencing was performed on blood. Source of these receptors: a woman younger than 35 with Graves' hyperthyroidism.

This clonotype was seen at least ten times. The rearrangement links TRBV19 to TRBJ2-1; 8 bases match TRBD2. After removal of 4 bases from V and 7 bases from J, the junction contained 6 bases not matched to a gene. The germline V gene encodes CDR1 LNHDA and CDR2 SQIVND (reference sequence). The CDR3 spans 14 residues. CDR3: CASSKGLGNNEQFF. The CDR3 region has the DNA TGTGCCAGTAGTAAGGGACTAGGAAATAATGAGCAGTTCTTC.

This clonotype was counted only a few times. The J gene is TRBJ2-3, the V gene TRBV15, with unresolved D. The CDR3 runs 15 residues. Germline V gene sequence: CDR1 LNHNV, CDR2 YYDKDF (reference sequence). Trimming pared 0 bases from V and 6 bases from J, leaving 13 bases between. CDR3 residues: CATSRDRADEDTQYF. CDR3 DNA sequence: TGTGCCACCAGCAGAGATCGGGCCGACGAGGATACGCAGTATTTT.

The chain joins TRBV20-1 to TRBJ2-1; D uncertain. The CDR3 loop spans 14 amino acids. The V gene's germline CDR1 is DFQATT and CDR2 SNEGSKA (reference sequence). Trimming shortened V by 5 bases and J by 2 bases, and 13 bases separated the two germline ends. CDR3 nucleotide sequence: TGCAGTGCTCACCATCCGATGGCCTACAATGAGCAGTTCTTC. It codes for CSAHHPMAYNEQFF.

This clonotype was counted a few times. The chain couples TRBV7-2 to TRBJ1-6, with D uncertain. The length of the CDR3 is 15 residues. CDR1 and CDR2 from the germline V gene are SGHTA and FQGNSA. V lost 1 base and J 7 bases, leaving 11 bases between the germline ends. The CDR3 coding sequence is TGTGCCAGCAGCTTAGAGGCAGCTAGAAATTCACCCCTCCACTTT. Translating gives CASSLEAARNSPLHF. Complete variable domain (other parts from reference TRBV7-2 and TRBJ1-6): GAGVSQSPSNKVTEKGKDVELRCDPISGHTALYWYRQSLGQGLEFLIYFQGNSAPDKSGLPSDRFSAERTGGSVSTLTIQRTQQEDSAVYLCASSLEAARNSPLHFGNGTRLTVT.

A few counts support this clonotype. The V call is TRBV9, the J call TRBJ1-2; no firm D call. This CDR3 comprises 18 residues. CDR1 and CDR2 (germline): SGDLS, YYNGEE. Trimming cost V 4 bases and J 8 bases, with 30 bases left between them. The CDR3 here is CASSSLGKWRPYSSGYTF. CDR3 in DNA: TGTGCCAGCAGCTCGCTCGGGAAGTGGAGGCCCTACTCCTCAGGCTACACCTTC.

This clonotype was counted once. The chain joins TRBV7-6 to TRBJ2-1; D is tentatively TRBD1 or TRBD2 (7 bases each). This CDR3 comprises 15 residues. Trimming stripped 5 bases from V and 6 bases from J, with 17 bases between. Germline assignment: CDR1 SGHVS and CDR2 FNYEAQ. CDR3 DNA sequence: TGTGCCAGCAGCCCGAGACAGGGACTACTCAATGAGCAGTTCTTC. This gives the protein CASSPRQGLLNEQFF. Variable domain in full (rest from reference TRBV7-6 and TRBJ2-1): GAGVSQSPRYKVTKRGQDVALRCDPISGHVSLYWYRQALGQGPEFLTYFNYEAQQDKSGLPNDRFSAERPEGSISTLTIQRTEQRDSAMYRCASSPRQGLLNEQFFGPGTRLTVL.

This clonotype showed up many times. The V call is TRBV11-2, the J call TRBJ2-3, with D tentatively TRBD2 (5 bases). Germline V gives CDR1 SGHAT, CDR2 FQNNGV. This CDR3 has 16 amino acids. Trimming pared 1 base from V and 1 base from J, leaving 12 bases between. The CDR3 is CASSLGASKGTDTQYF. CDR3 DNA: TGTGCCAGCAGCTTAGGAGCTAGCAAGGGCACAGATACGCAGTATTTT.

This clonotype appeared a few times. This chain links TRBV7-3 with TRBJ2-1, with 9 bases fitting TRBD2. The CDR3 runs to 15 residues. V lost 4 bases to trimming and J lost 5 bases; unmatched junction nucleotides: 6. Looked up from germline, CDR1 is SGHTA and CDR2 is FQGTGA. CDR3: CASSSGLAQHNEQFF. CDR3 sequence (DNA): TGTGCCAGCAGCTCGGGACTAGCACAACACAATGAGCAGTTCTTC. Based on the CDR3 plus reference TRBV7-3 and TRBJ2-1, the full variable domain is GAGVSQTPSNKVTEKGKYVELRCDPISGHTALYWYRQSLGQGPEFLIYFQGTGAADDSGLPNDRFFAVRPEGSVSTLKIQRTERGDSAVYLCASSSGLAQHNEQFFGPGTRLTVL.

This rearrangement joins TRBV12-3 or TRBV12-4 to TRBJ1-1; 7 positions agree with TRBD1. This CDR3 is 13 amino acids long. The V gene end was trimmed by 4 bases and the J gene end by 4 bases; junction bases not matched to a gene: 3. The CDR3 nucleotides are TGTGCCAGCAGTTCAGGGACAGCCACTGAAGCTTTCTTT. This gives the protein CASSSGTATEAFF.

On this clonotype: A much larger clone lies a single base off, so this may be a read error. The chain uses TRBV6-1 and TRBJ2-1, with 7 bases aligning to TRBD2. CDR1 and CDR2 from the germline V gene are MNHNS and SASEGT. This CDR3 contains 14 residues. V gave up 0 bases and J gave up 6 bases; unmatched junction bases: 2. Written as DNA, the CDR3 is TGTGCCAGCAGTGAAGCGGGAGGGTGCAATGAGCAGTTCTTC. The encoded protein is CASSEAGGCNEQFF.

This clonotype appeared many times. V usage is TRBV3-1 and J usage is TRBJ1-1; D may be TRBD1 (5 bases). Per the germline V gene, CDR1 is LGHDT and CDR2 is YNNKEL (reference sequence). Trimming pared 7 bases from V and 3 bases from J, leaving 9 bases between. This CDR3 is 12 amino acids long. CDR3 loop: CASTGRYTEAFF. The CDR3, as DNA: TGTGCCAGCACGGGGCGGTACACTGAAGCTTTCTTT.

This clonotype has only a few counts. The rearrangement links TRBV20-1 to TRBJ2-7, with TRBD2 matching over 10 bases. This CDR3 spans 14 amino acids. Germline CDR1 and CDR2: DFQATT and SNEGSKA (reference sequence). Unmatched junction bases numbered 8, after V lost 5 bases and J lost 4 bases. This CDR3 reads CSAQKAGGRYEQYF. CDR3 nucleotides: TGCAGTGCTCAAAAAGCGGGAGGGCGATACGAGCAGTACTTC.

This clonotype was seen ten or more times. This rearrangement joins TRBV11-3 to TRBJ1-5, with a tentative D call TRBD1 (5 bases). The CDR3 spans 14 residues. In germline, CDR1 is SGHNT, CDR2 YENEEA. V lost 1 base to trimming and J lost 3 bases, with 7 bases between them. CDR3: CASSLAGNNQPQHF. CDR3 nucleotide sequence: TGTGCCAGCAGCTTAGCAGGGAACAATCAGCCCCAGCATTTT.

This clonotype was detected many times. The J gene is TRBJ2-1, the V gene TRBV2, with D hard to call. This CDR3 spans 15 amino acids. Germline V gene data show CDR1 as SNHLY and CDR2 as FYNNEI. V was clipped by 7 bases and J by 4 bases, with 17 bases between them. CDR3 protein: CASKKGRFLYNEQFF. The DNA of the CDR3 is TGTGCCAGCAAGAAGGGCCGTTTCCTTTACAATGAGCAGTTCTTC.

The chain links TRBV12-3 or TRBV12-4 to TRBJ2-7; TRBD2 agrees at 8 bases. The V gene end was trimmed by 6 bases and the J gene end by 1 base; junction bases not matched to a gene: 8. The CDR3 sequence is 15 residues long. For the CDR3, the DNA is TGTGCCAGCAGGTCAGCGGGAGCGGGTTCCTACGAGCAGTACTTC. Encoded protein: CASRSAGAGSYEQYF.

The CDR3 reads CASKGTGTGDIQYF. DNA of the CDR3: TGTGCCAGCAAAGGGACGGGAACGGGTGACATTCAGTACTTC. The chain recombines TRBV6-1 with TRBJ2-4, with D tentatively TRBD1 or TRBD2 (5 bases each). The CDR3 is 14 amino acids. Germline-derived CDR1 and CDR2 are MNHNS and SASEGT. V dropped 7 bases and J dropped 8 bases, with 18 bases sitting between them.

Many counts were recorded for this clonotype. The chain carries TRBV10-3 and TRBJ2-1, with 16 bases lining up with TRBD2. The CDR3 has 13 residues. Germline lookup yields CDR1 ENHRY and CDR2 SYGVKD. The ends lost 10 bases at V and 8 bases at J; junction bases unmatched: 2. The CDR3: CATGTSGRDEQFF. In nucleotides, the CDR3 is TGTGCCACCGGGACTAGCGGGAGGGATGAGCAGTTCTTC.

This clonotype has only a few counts. The chain joins TRBV28 to TRBJ2-4, with 13 nucleotides matching TRBD2. The germline CDR1 and CDR2 sequences are MDHEN and SYDVKM. V was pared by 6 bases and J by 5 bases, with 4 bases of the junction left unmatched. The CDR3 loop spans 15 amino acids. CDR3 loop: CASRSGTSGENIQYF. In DNA, the CDR3 is TGTGCCAGCAGATCCGGGACTAGCGGGGAAAACATTCAGTACTTC.

There are many counts of this clonotype. The chain uses TRBV20-1 and TRBJ2-3; 9 nucleotides match TRBD2. Germline-derived CDR1 and CDR2 are DFQATT and SNEGSKA (reference sequence). V lost 2 bases and J lost 3; bases outside the gene matches: 6. This CDR3 region has 15 residues. CDR3 DNA: TGCAGTGCTAGAAATAGCGGGAGCGGTACAGATACGCAGTATTTT. Its protein is CSARNSGSGTDTQYF.

Only a few counts were recorded for this clonotype. The gene calls are TRBV4-1 and TRBJ2-7; 14 bases match TRBD2. V lost 4 bases, J lost 2 bases, and 10 bases stayed unmatched. CDR1 is MGHRA and CDR2 is YSYEKL in the germline V gene. The CDR3 sequence is 18 residues long. CDR3 amino acids: CASSPSGLAGGPAYEQYF. The CDR3 nucleotides are TGCGCCAGCAGCCCTTCAGGACTAGCGGGAGGCCCAGCCTACGAGCAGTACTTC.

The sample holds a few counts of this clonotype. The chain links TRBV11-2 to TRBJ1-1, with D tentatively TRBD1 (5 bases). V dropped 5 bases and J dropped 2 bases, with 12 bases sitting between them. Germline lookup yields CDR1 SGHAT and CDR2 FQNNGV. CDR3 size: 14 residues. This CDR3 reads CASSQNRFNTEAFF. The CDR3 bases are TGTGCCAGCAGCCAAAACAGGTTTAACACTGAAGCTTTCTTT. Full variable domain (remainder filled in from reference TRBV11-2 and TRBJ1-1): EAGVAQSPRYKIIEKRQSVAFWCNPISGHATLYWYQQILGQGPKLLIQFQNNGVVDDSQLPKDRFSAERLKGVDSTLKIQPAKLEDSAVYLCASSQNRFNTEAFFGQGTRLTVV.

This clonotype was counted at least ten times. This rearrangement joins TRBV10-1 to TRBJ2-4, with unresolved D. Germline CDR1 is WNHNN and CDR2 is SYGVQD (reference sequence). The CDR3 contains 16 residues. V gave up 3 bases and J gave up 9 bases, with 21 bases separating them. DNA for the CDR3: TGCGCCAGCAGTGAAGGAAACCGGCGCCCGGACGGCATTCAGTACTTC. Its translation: CASSEGNRRPDGIQYF.

The table lists this clonotype with many counts. The chain links TRBV12-3 or TRBV12-4 to TRBJ1-5; D gene ambiguous. This CDR3 is 15 amino acids long. Between the trimmed V and J ends, which lost 7 bases and 3 bases, there was a span of 16 bases. CDR3 sequence: CASTRGPGPNQPQHF. CDR3 nucleotides: TGTGCCAGCACAAGAGGACCGGGTCCCAATCAGCCCCAGCATTTT.

This clonotype showed up many times. The chain has TRBV12-3 or TRBV12-4 and TRBJ1-2; 11 bases align to TRBD1. After removal of 6 bases from V and 8 bases from J, the junction contained 8 bases not matched to a gene. The CDR3 loop spans 14 amino acids. The CDR3 DNA is TGTGCCAGCAGCCGGGGACAGGGGGTTTTGGGCTACACCTTC. As protein: CASSRGQGVLGYTF.

Ten or more counts support this clonotype. The rearrangement uses TRBV7-3 and TRBJ2-3; TRBD1 agrees at 7 bases. V shed 4 bases, J shed 2 bases, and the junction held 3 bases outside the gene matches. The CDR3 consists of 14 residues. Per germline, CDR1 SGHTA and CDR2 FQGTGA. The CDR3 DNA reads TGTGCCAGCAGCTCTGGACAGGCCACAGATACGCAGTATTTT. Its translation is CASSSGQATDTQYF.

This clonotype was seen many times. The chain joins TRBV7-2 to TRBJ1-5; tentative D call: TRBD1 (5 bases). Trimming stripped 1 base from V and 10 bases from J, with 14 bases between. Germline lookup yields CDR1 SGHTA and CDR2 FQGNSA. CDR3 length: 14 amino acids. The CDR3 region has the DNA TGTGCCAGCAGCTTAGGGGGGGATCAAGGTCCCCAGCATTTT. Its protein product is CASSLGGDQGPQHF.

This clonotype was detected a few times. V is TRBV11-2 and J is TRBJ1-3, with TRBD1 as a possible D gene (5 bases). Deletions cut 2 bases from V and 4 bases from J, with 12 bases between. Per germline, CDR1 SGHAT and CDR2 FQNNGV. The CDR3 is made up of 15 amino acids. The CDR3 DNA sequence: TGTGCCAGCAGCTTATCTCAGGGTCTCGGAAACACCATATATTTT. Protein: CASSLSQGLGNTIYF.

This clonotype was observed many times. V and J are TRBV6-1 and TRBJ2-7; TRBD1 might be the D (5 bases). Germline CDR1 and CDR2: MNHNS and SASEGT. V was pared by 4 bases and J by 2 bases, with 9 bases between. This CDR3 is 13 amino acids long. This CDR3 reads CASSGTPTYEQYV. Here the CDR3 DNA reads TGTGCCAGCAGTGGGACACCCACCTACGAGCAGTACGTC.